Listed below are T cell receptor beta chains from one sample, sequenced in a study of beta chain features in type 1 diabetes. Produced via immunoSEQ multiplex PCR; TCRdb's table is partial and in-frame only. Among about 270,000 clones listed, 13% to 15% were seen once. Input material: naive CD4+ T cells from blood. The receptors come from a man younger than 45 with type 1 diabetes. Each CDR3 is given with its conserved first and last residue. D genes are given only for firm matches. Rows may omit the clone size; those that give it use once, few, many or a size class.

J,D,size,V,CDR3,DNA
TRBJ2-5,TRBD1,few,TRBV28,CASSSRQGLKGETQYF,TGTGCCAGCAGTTCGCGACAGGGGTTGAAGGGGGAGACCCAGTACTTC
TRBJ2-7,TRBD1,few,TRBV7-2,CASSRDRVGYEQYF,TGTGCCAGCAGCCGGGACAGGGTGGGTTACGAGCAGTACTTC
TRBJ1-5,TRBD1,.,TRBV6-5,CASSDDRGPQPQHF,TGTGCCAGCAGTGACGACAGGGGTCCTCAGCCCCAGCATTTT
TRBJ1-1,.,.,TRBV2,CASTQGGFGTEAFF,TGTGCCAGCACCCAAGGGGGATTCGGGACTGAAGCTTTCTTT
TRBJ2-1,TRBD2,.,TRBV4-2,CASSVGLADSSYNEQFF,TGTGCCAGCAGCGTAGGACTAGCGGACAGCTCCTACAATGAGCAGTTCTTC
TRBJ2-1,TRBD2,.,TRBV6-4,CASSGLAGVNEQFF,TGTGCCAGCAGTGGACTAGCGGGAGTCAATGAGCAGTTCTTC
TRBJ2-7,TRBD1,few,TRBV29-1,CSGGQGTLREQYF,TGCAGCGGAGGACAGGGGACATTACGCGAGCAGTACTTC
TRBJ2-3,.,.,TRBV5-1,CASSLTGGRNTDTQYF,TGCGCCAGCAGCTTGACCGGGGGGCGAAACACAGATACGCAGTATTTT
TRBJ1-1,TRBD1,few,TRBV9,CASSANTGQITEAFF,TGTGCCAGCAGCGCAAACACGGGACAGATCACTGAAGCTTTCTTT
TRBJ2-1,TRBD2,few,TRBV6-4,CASSDYGLAGYNEQFF,TGTGCCAGCAGTGATTACGGACTAGCGGGGTACAATGAGCAGTTCTTC
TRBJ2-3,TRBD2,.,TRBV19,CASTLSSGSMATQYF,TGTGCCAGTACCTTGTCTAGCGGGAGTATGGCTACGCAGTATTTT
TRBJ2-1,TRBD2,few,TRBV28,CASGLEHEQFF,TGTGCCAGCGGACTAGAGCATGAGCAGTTCTTC
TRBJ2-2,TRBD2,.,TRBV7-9,CASSRGLAGPPSGELFF,TGTGCCAGCAGCAGGGGACTAGCGGGACCGCCATCCGGGGAGCTGTTTTTT
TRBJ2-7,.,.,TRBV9,CASSVDSDTYEQYF,TGTGCCAGCAGCGTAGATAGCGATACCTACGAGCAGTACTTC
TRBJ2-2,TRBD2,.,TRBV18,CASSRLAIGELFF,TGTGCCAGCTCGAGACTAGCGATCGGGGAGCTGTTTTTT
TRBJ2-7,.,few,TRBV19,CASSIRSSGSYEQYF,TGTGCCAGTAGTATACGAAGTAGCGGCTCCTACGAGCAGTACTTC
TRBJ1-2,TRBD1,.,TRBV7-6,CASSLGQGYGYTF,TGTGCCAGCAGTTTGGGACAGGGGTATGGCTACACCTTC
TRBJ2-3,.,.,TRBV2,CASSQTVSTDTQYF,TGTGCCAGCAGTCAGACTGTTAGCACAGATACGCAGTATTTT
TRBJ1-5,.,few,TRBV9,CASSAAGVSNQPQHF,TGTGCCAGCAGCGCTGCGGGGGTGAGCAATCAGCCCCAGCATTTT
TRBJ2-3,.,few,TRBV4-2,CASSQEAAAVTDTQYF,TGTGCCAGCAGCCAAGAGGCAGCCGCGGTCACAGATACGCAGTATTTT
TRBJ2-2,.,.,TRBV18,CASSPKTDGELFF,TGTGCCAGCTCACCAAAGACAGATGGGGAGCTGTTTTTT
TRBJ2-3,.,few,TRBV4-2,CASSLIASRSVTDTQYF,TGTGCCAGCAGCCTCATCGCGTCACGGAGTGTGACAGATACGCAGTATTTT
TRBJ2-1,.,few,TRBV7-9,CASSLALAPNEQFF,TGTGCCAGCAGCTTAGCACTAGCACCCAATGAGCAGTTCTTC
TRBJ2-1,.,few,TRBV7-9,CASSLVLAGTYNEQFF,TGTGCCAGCAGCTTGGTCTTGGCGGGAACCTACAATGAGCAGTTCTTC
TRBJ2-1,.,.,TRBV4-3,CASSQSFGASSYNEQFF,TGCGCCAGCAGCCAAAGTTTCGGCGCTAGCTCCTACAATGAGCAGTTCTTC
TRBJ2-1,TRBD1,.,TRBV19,CASSRQGSAVNEQFF,TGTGCCAGTAGCCGACAGGGTTCGGCTGTGAATGAGCAGTTCTTC
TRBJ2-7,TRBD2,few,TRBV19,CASSLRLAGFDEQYF,TGTGCCAGTAGCCTCAGACTAGCGGGATTCGACGAGCAGTACTTC
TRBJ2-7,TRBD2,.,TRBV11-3,CASSLRDPGTSFGEQYF,TGTGCCAGCAGCTTAAGGGACCCCGGGACTAGCTTTGGCGAGCAGTACTTC
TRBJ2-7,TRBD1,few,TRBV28,CASSGTGGVYEQYF,TGTGCCAGCTCGGGGACAGGGGGTGTCTACGAGCAGTACTTC
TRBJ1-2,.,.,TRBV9,CASSVGAGGDYGYTF,TGTGCCAGCAGCGTAGGGGCAGGAGGAGACTATGGCTACACCTTC
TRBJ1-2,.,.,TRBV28,CASNQHSPGIGYTF,TGTGCCAGCAACCAACATAGCCCCGGGATCGGCTACACCTTC
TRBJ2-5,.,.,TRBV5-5,CASSFGPGGEGTQYF,TGTGCCAGCAGCTTCGGCCCGGGGGGCGAGGGGACCCAGTACTTC
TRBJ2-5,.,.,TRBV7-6,CASSLRGSGTQYF,TGTGCCAGCAGCTTACGAGGGTCTGGGACCCAGTACTTC
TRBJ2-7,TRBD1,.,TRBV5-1,CASSYGQGASYEQYF,TGCGCCAGCAGCTATGGACAGGGTGCCTCCTACGAGCAGTACTTC
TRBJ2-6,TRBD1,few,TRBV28,CASLQGTPSGANVLTF,TGTGCCAGCCTACAGGGGACACCCTCTGGGGCCAACGTCCTGACTTTC